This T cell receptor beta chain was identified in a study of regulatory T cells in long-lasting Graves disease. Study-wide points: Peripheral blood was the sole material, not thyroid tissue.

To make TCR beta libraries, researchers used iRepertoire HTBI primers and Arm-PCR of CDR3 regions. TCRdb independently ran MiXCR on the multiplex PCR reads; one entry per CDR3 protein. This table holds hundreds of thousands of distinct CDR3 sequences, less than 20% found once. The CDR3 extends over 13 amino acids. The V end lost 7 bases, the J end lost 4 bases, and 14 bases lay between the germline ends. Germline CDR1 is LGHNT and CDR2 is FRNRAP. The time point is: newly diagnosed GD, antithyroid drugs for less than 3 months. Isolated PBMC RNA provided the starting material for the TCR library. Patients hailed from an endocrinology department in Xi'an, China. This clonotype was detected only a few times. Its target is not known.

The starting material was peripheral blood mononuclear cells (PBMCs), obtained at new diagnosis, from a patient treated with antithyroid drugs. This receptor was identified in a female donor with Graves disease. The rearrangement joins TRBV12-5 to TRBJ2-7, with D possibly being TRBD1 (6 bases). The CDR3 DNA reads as TGTGCTAGTGCTCCTGACAGGAGATACGAGCAGTACTTC. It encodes CASAPDRRYEQYF.